This T cell receptor beta chain emerged from a study of graft-versus-host responses after intestinal transplantation. Whole-study context: Grafts that recipients had were multivisceral, liver-intestinal, or isolated intestinal transplants. Anti-thymocyte globulin induction preceded roughly 3 years of tacrolimus and steroid maintenance in all recipients.

The table came from immunoSEQ multiplex PCR; TCRdb's copy has only in-frame clones and leaves some out. The repertoire has some 23,000 clones, 94% of them found once; the top ten carry roughly 0.5%. A single count supports this clone. Antigen specificity is unknown. This CDR3 is 14 amino acids long. Germline CDR1 LGHNA, CDR2 YNFKEQ. V shed 1 base and J shed 0 bases, with 6 bases lying between them. Study-level findings and limits: Detection of GvH clones occurred in recipient marrow, and some had their first appearance in ileum or blood.

The specimen was PBMCs, collected 156 days after intestinal transplant. This clonotype originated in a human patient who received an intestinal transplant, so some T cells may come from the graft donor. This chain links TRBV4-2 with TRBJ1-1; D gene uncertain. CDR3 sequence reads: CASSQGFVNTEAFF. The CDR3 region has the DNA TGTGCCAGCAGCCAAGGCTTCGTGAACACTGAAGCTTTCTTT.